Listed below are T cell receptor beta chains from one sample, sequenced in a study of T cell changes during pregnancy in multiple sclerosis. The protocol was immunoSEQ multiplex PCR, while the TCRdb copy is restricted to in-frame clones and leaves out a portion. Here the sample spans around 96,000 clones, approximately 92% being singletons. The source material was peripheral blood, sampled in the first trimester of pregnancy. The origin of the receptors is a female donor with multiple sclerosis, enrolled in a pregnancy study. CDR3s include the opening cysteine and the closing phenylalanine or tryptophan. The order of the fields is D gene, J gene, V gene, clone size, CDR3 protein, CDR3 DNA. The D gene is left open where the match is weak. Not all rows give a size; the values are once, few, many and, for expanded clones, a class.

- TRBJ1-1 TRBV19 - CASSIEGYNTEAFF TGTGCCAGTAGTATCGAGGGATATAACACTGAAGCTTTCTTT
- TRBJ1-2 TRBV25-1 - CASSAVGEGGYTF TGTGCCAGCAGTGCAGTAGGGGAGGGAGGCTACACCTTC
TRBD1 TRBJ2-7 TRBV30 - CAWTPGGIQYF TGTGCCTGGACTCCAGGGGGAATCCAGTACTTC
- TRBJ1-1 TRBV18 - CASSPIAGSEGNTEAFF TGTGCCAGCTCACCAATCGCAGGATCAGAGGGGAACACTGAAGCTTTCTTT
- TRBJ1-4 TRBV15 - CATSRESPDIPFF TGTGCCACCAGCAGAGAGTCACCCGACATTCCGTTTTTT
TRBD1 TRBJ2-1 TRBV6-1 once CASRKQGVDNEQFF TGTGCCAGCAGGAAACAGGGGGTGGACAATGAGCAGTTCTTC
- TRBJ1-2 TRBV29-1 - CSVGSESYGYTF TGCAGCGTTGGTTCGGAGAGCTATGGCTACACCTTC
- TRBJ1-1 TRBV7-9 - CASSYRVGTEAFF TGTGCCAGCAGCTACAGGGTTGGCACTGAAGCTTTCTTT
TRBD1 TRBJ2-7 TRBV19 - CASSMQGVEQYF TGTGCCAGTAGTATGCAGGGGGTCGAGCAGTACTTC
TRBD1 TRBJ2-2 TRBV19 - CASSIGQGAAGELFF TGTGCCAGTAGTATCGGGCAGGGGGCGGCCGGGGAGCTGTTTTTT
TRBD1 TRBJ1-4 TRBV5-3 - CARSSLGQGRATNEKLFF TGTGCCAGAAGCTCCTTAGGACAGGGGAGAGCAACTAATGAAAAACTGTTTTTT
TRBD2 TRBJ2-5 TRBV5-1 - CASSLAGGGRTGGETQYF TGCGCCAGCAGCTTGGCGGGAGGAGGTAGAACCGGGGGAGAGACCCAGTACTTC
- TRBJ1-5 TRBV21-1 - CASSNGETEGDANNSNQPQHF TGTGCCAGCAGCAATGGGGAAACCGAGGGGGACGCAAACAATAGCAATCAGCCCCAGCATTTT
TRBD2 TRBJ2-3 TRBV5-1 - CASSLRGVGTDTQYF TGCGCCAGCAGCTTGCGGGGGGTGGGCACAGATACGCAGTATTTT
- TRBJ1-5 TRBV19 - CASSIDRGYQPQHF TGTGCCAGTAGTATAGACAGGGGATATCAGCCCCAGCATTTT
- TRBJ1-1 TRBV18 once CASSPDRTVVEAFF TGTGCCAGCTCACCGGACCGGACAGTAGTTGAAGCTTTCTTT
TRBD2 TRBJ2-2 TRBV10-1 - CASSSGGDTGELFF TGCGCCAGCAGCAGCGGGGGAGACACCGGGGAGCTGTTTTTT
TRBD2 TRBJ2-1 TRBV19 - CASSPGTSWDEQFF TGTGCCAGTAGTCCCGGGACTAGTTGGGATGAGCAGTTCTTC
TRBD1 TRBJ2-7 TRBV5-1 - CASSPLTGAYEQYF TGCGCCAGCAGCCCGCTGACAGGGGCCTACGAGCAGTACTTC
- TRBJ1-2 TRBV6-6 - CASSYGGRGQRGYTF TGTGCCAGCAGTTACGGGGGCAGGGGTCAGCGTGGCTACACCTTC
TRBD1 TRBJ1-2 TRBV25-1 - CASGRGQGNYGYTF TGTGCCAGCGGAAGGGGGCAAGGGAACTATGGCTACACCTTC
- TRBJ2-1 TRBV6-6 - CASRPDSYNEQFF TGTGCCAGCAGACCGGACAGCTACAATGAGCAGTTCTTC
- TRBJ2-1 TRBV7-9 - CASSQGGADNEQFF TGTGCCAGCAGCCAGGGTGGGGCCGACAATGAGCAGTTCTTC
TRBD2 TRBJ2-1 TRBV11-2 - CASSPLSGELAGRFDEQFF TGTGCCAGCAGCCCCCTTAGTGGGGAGTTAGCGGGCCGTTTCGATGAGCAGTTCTTC
TRBD1 TRBJ1-4 TRBV4-1 - CASRDSSNEKLFF TGCGCCAGCCGGGACAGCAGTAATGAAAAACTGTTTTTT
- TRBJ2-6 TRBV7-3 - CASSSTFLTGPDGANVLTF TGTGCCAGCAGCTCAACCTTCCTGACAGGCCCCGATGGGGCCAACGTCCTGACTTTC
- TRBJ2-1 TRBV7-3 - CASSLVGASYNEQFF TGTGCCAGCAGCTTAGTGGGGGCCTCCTACAATGAGCAGTTCTTC
- TRBJ2-7 TRBV14 - CASSQNAGTGYEQYF TGTGCCAGCAGCCAAAATGCGGGGACTGGGTACGAGCAGTACTTC
TRBD2 TRBJ2-3 TRBV5-1 - CASSLVAGGPNTQYF TGCGCCAGCAGCTTGGTTGCGGGGGGGCCGAATACGCAGTATTTT
TRBD1 TRBJ1-1 TRBV6-4 - CASKQGLNTEAFF TGTGCCAGCAAACAGGGGTTGAACACTGAAGCTTTCTTT
TRBD1 TRBJ2-7 TRBV4-1 - CASSQDPGQSYEQYF TGCGCCAGCAGCCAAGACCCGGGACAGTCCTACGAGCAGTACTTC
- TRBJ2-7 TRBV2 - CASSDYTYEQYF TGTGCCAGCTCCGATTACACGTACGAGCAGTACTTC
TRBD1 TRBJ1-2 TRBV28 - CASSYPTGLGAYGYTF TGTGCCAGCAGTTACCCGACAGGGCTGGGGGCTTATGGCTACACCTTC
- TRBJ1-2 TRBV5-1 - CASSLGRVGYTF TGCGCCAGCAGCTTGGGCAGGGTTGGCTACACCTTC
- TRBJ2-2 TRBV7-3 - CASSSFPAGTGELFF TGTGCCAGCAGCTCGTTTCCCGCAGGCACCGGGGAGCTGTTTTTT
TRBD1 TRBJ2-3 TRBV18 - CASSLGQGARVADTQYF TGTGCCAGCTCACTGGGACAGGGGGCGAGAGTGGCAGATACGCAGTATTTT
- TRBJ1-1 TRBV30 few CAWGTGYTEAFF TGTGCCTGGGGTACAGGGTACACTGAAGCTTTCTTT
- TRBJ1-1 TRBV7-2 - CASSLTRTPNTEAFF TGTGCCAGCAGCTTAACACGTACACCGAACACTGAAGCTTTCTTT
- TRBJ1-5 TRBV6-6 - CASNSPDYGTPQPQHF TGTGCCAGCAACTCCCCGGACTACGGAACACCCCAGCCCCAGCATTTT
TRBD2 TRBJ2-2 TRBV19 - CASSIAGGPVTGELFF TGTGCCAGTAGTATAGCGGGGGGGCCCGTCACCGGGGAGCTGTTTTTT
- TRBJ1-1 TRBV2 - CASRQGLNTEAFF TGTGCCAGCAGACAGGGTTTGAACACTGAAGCTTTCTTT
TRBD1 TRBJ2-7 TRBV10-2 - CASSDSRRDRGSGQYF TGCGCCAGCAGTGATTCGAGGCGGGACAGGGGCTCTGGGCAGTACTTC
TRBD2 TRBJ2-6 TRBV19 - CASTNPLGLAGTSGANVLTF TGTGCCAGTACCAACCCGTTGGGACTAGCGGGGACCTCTGGGGCCAACGTCCTGACTTTC
TRBD1 TRBJ1-1 TRBV7-9 - CASSALTGSAEAFF TGTGCCAGCAGCGCCCTGACAGGGAGCGCTGAAGCTTTCTTT
TRBD1 TRBJ1-2 TRBV11-1 few CASSLQGAGGYTF TGTGCCAGCAGCCTACAGGGGGCAGGAGGCTACACCTTC
- TRBJ2-3 TRBV6-5 - CASMEVRTDTQYF TGTGCCAGCATGGAGGTTCGGACAGATACGCAGTATTTT